The rows below give T cell receptor beta chains drawn from one sample of a study of blood T cell repertoires in COVID-19. The data were produced by immunoSEQ multiplex PCR, yet TCRdb's version contains in-frame clones alone and is incomplete. The sample lists under 250,000 clones, 70% to 90% occurring once. Input material: peripheral blood. These receptors originate from a woman in her sixties or seventies with active or convalescent COVID-19. Both conserved end residues are part of each CDR3. The D gene is left open where the match is weak. Clone size is shown for a subset of rows, as once, few, many or a class of expanded clone.

j_gene,v_gene,d_gene,abundance,CDR3nt,CDR3aa
TRBJ1-6,TRBV28,.,.,TGTGCCAGCAGTTTGACCCCGGAGGGGCGGCCACCCCTCCACTTT,CASSLTPEGRPPLHF
TRBJ2-3,TRBV20-1,TRBD2,.,TGCAGTGCTAGTCTTCAGCGGGGAGATACGCAGTATTTT,CSASLQRGDTQYF
TRBJ1-4,TRBV7-2,TRBD1,.,TGTGCCAGCAGCGCATCATTAACAGGGGAGCGACTGTTTTTT,CASSASLTGERLFF
TRBJ1-2,TRBV3-1/TRBV3-2,.,.,TGTGCCAGCAGCCAAAACGGGGGAAACTATGGCTACACCTTC,CASSQNGGNYGYTF
TRBJ2-7,TRBV16,.,few,TGTGCCAGCAGCCAGTCAAACTACGAGCAGTACTTC,CASSQSNYEQYF
TRBJ2-2,TRBV30,TRBD2,.,TGTGCCTGCCCCCAGCGGGGGAGGAGGGAGCTGTTTTTT,CACPQRGRRELFF
TRBJ2-7,TRBV6-5,TRBD1,.,TGTGCCAGCACCCAGACAGGGTCCTACGAGCAGTACTTC,CASTQTGSYEQYF
TRBJ2-5,TRBV5-1,.,.,TGCGCCAGCAGCAGAGGCCTCCAAGAGACCCAGTACTTC,CASSRGLQETQYF
TRBJ1-1,TRBV9,.,.,TGTGCCAGCAGCGGCCACAGGGCCGGCACTGAAGCTTTCTTT,CASSGHRAGTEAFF
TRBJ1-4,TRBV10-2,.,.,TGCGCCAGTCGGGTGATCGGAGAAAAACTGTTTTTT,CASRVIGEKLFF
TRBJ2-7,TRBV20-1,.,few,TGCAGTGTCGGGAACCGCTACGAGCAGTACTTC,CSVGNRYEQYF
TRBJ1-5,TRBV11-2,.,.,TGTGCCAGCAGCTTAGATGGAGTTCAGCCCCAGCATTTT,CASSLDGVQPQHF
TRBJ2-7,TRBV6-5,TRBD1,.,TGTGCCAGCAGTTATGGACAGGGGCGGACCTACGAGCAGTACTTC,CASSYGQGRTYEQYF
TRBJ1-3,TRBV3-1/TRBV3-2,.,.,TGTGCCAGCAGCCAAGGAGGAGGCGGATACTCTGGAAACACCATATATTTT,CASSQGGGGYSGNTIYF
TRBJ2-3,TRBV5-4,TRBD1,.,TGTGCCAGCAGTCCGGGACAGAGAACAGATACGCAGTATTTT,CASSPGQRTDTQYF
TRBJ1-2,TRBV29-1,TRBD1,.,TGCAGCACCCACAGGGGGCGGGGGTATGGCTACACCTTC,CSTHRGRGYGYTF
TRBJ2-3,TRBV20-1,.,once,TGCAGTGCTAGTGGAGCGGGCCGCACAGATACGCAGTATTTT,CSASGAGRTDTQYF
TRBJ2-5,TRBV18,TRBD1,.,TGTGCCAGCTCACCCGGGACAGGCGGGCAAGAGACCCAGTACTTC,CASSPGTGGQETQYF
TRBJ2-3,TRBV5-1,TRBD2,few,TGCGCCAGCAGCCCGGCGGGGGTATTAGGTAATACGCAGTATTTT,CASSPAGVLGNTQYF
TRBJ1-2,TRBV5-1,TRBD1,.,TGCGCCAGCAGCTTGTCCGACAGGGCTGGCTACACCTTC,CASSLSDRAGYTF
TRBJ2-3,TRBV30,TRBD2,.,TGTGCCTGGAGGCCCCGGCGGGCTAGCGGGAGATCAGATACGCAGTATTTT,CAWRPRRASGRSDTQYF
TRBJ2-7,TRBV6-1,TRBD1,.,TGTGCCAGCAGTGAAAAAGTAGGGACAGGGAGCTCCTACGAGCAGTACTTC,CASSEKVGTGSSYEQYF
TRBJ2-1,TRBV9,.,.,TGTGCCAGCAGCCCCGATGCGGCGGGGCAGGTTAAGTTCTTC,CASSPDAAGQVKFF
TRBJ2-7,TRBV5-4,.,.,TGTGCCAGCAGCTCCGGGCGGGCAGCAAGCTCCTACGAGCAGTACTTC,CASSSGRAASSYEQYF
TRBJ2-5,TRBV5-1,.,.,TGCGCCAGCAGCTTGTCGGCCGTGGTGGAGTGGGAGACCCAGTACTTC,CASSLSAVVEWETQYF
TRBJ2-7,TRBV7-9,.,.,TGTGCCAGCAGCCAGGGCCTACGATCCCACGAGCAGTACTTC,CASSQGLRSHEQYF
TRBJ1-2,TRBV6-5,.,.,TGTGCCAGCAGTTACGAGGGTAGCAACACCTTC,CASSYEGSNTF
TRBJ2-7,TRBV30,TRBD2,few,TGTGCCGGTTTATCGGTAGCGGGGGGGCACGAGCAGTACTTC,CAGLSVAGGHEQYF
TRBJ2-5,TRBV4-2,TRBD2,.,TGTGCCAGCAGCCAAGTCACAGCGGGGTACCAAGAGACCCAGTACTTC,CASSQVTAGYQETQYF
TRBJ2-7,TRBV30,.,.,TGTGCCTGGAACACAGGGGGGGCCTACGAGCAGTACTTC,CAWNTGGAYEQYF
TRBJ2-3,TRBV9,.,.,TGTGCCAGCAGCAGGCGAGGGGGGGACACAGATACGCAGTATTTT,CASSRRGGDTDTQYF
TRBJ1-2,TRBV5-3,.,.,TGTGCCAGAAGCTCCAGGGTACAGCATTACTATGGCTACACCTTC,CARSSRVQHYYGYTF
TRBJ1-1,TRBV5-4,.,.,TGTGCCAGCAGCTATACGGTGGGCGGGGGCGAGGTTGCAGCTTTCTTT,CASSYTVGGGEVAAFF
TRBJ1-5,TRBV19,.,.,TGTGCCAGTAGTAGGATGGTAGGGGGGGCGATCAATCAGCCCCAGCATTTT,CASSRMVGGAINQPQHF
TRBJ1-2,TRBV18,TRBD1,.,TGTGCCAGCTCACCACAGGACAGGGGGGGCTATGGCTACACCTTC,CASSPQDRGGYGYTF
TRBJ2-7,TRBV2,TRBD1,few,TGTGCCAGCACCGACGGGACAGGGGGGGTCGAGCAGTACTTC,CASTDGTGGVEQYF
TRBJ1-1,TRBV10-3,.,.,TGTGCCATCAGACCCACAAGGAACACTGAAGCTTTCTTT,CAIRPTRNTEAFF
TRBJ1-4,TRBV9,TRBD1,.,TGTGCCAGCGGAAGGGACAGTTATAATGAAAAACTGTTTTTT,CASGRDSYNEKLFF
TRBJ2-3,TRBV2,TRBD2,.,TGTGCCAGCAGCCCCTGGGGGGGAATTAACGCAGATACGCAGTATTTT,CASSPWGGINADTQYF
TRBJ2-7,TRBV3-1/TRBV3-2,TRBD2,.,TGTGCCAGCAGCCAAGATCGGGAGGGGCAGTACTTC,CASSQDREGQYF
TRBJ1-1,TRBV29-1,.,.,TGCAGCGTTGTGGGGGCAGTGGTGAACACTGAAGCTTTCTTT,CSVVGAVVNTEAFF
TRBJ1-2,TRBV11-2,.,.,TGTGCCAGCAGTTCGACAGCGCTCTATGGCTACACCTTC,CASSSTALYGYTF
TRBJ1-5,TRBV19,TRBD1,.,TGTGCCAGTGTCGGACAGGGCCGATCTCCCCAGCATTTT,CASVGQGRSPQHF
TRBJ2-1,TRBV28,TRBD2,.,TGTGCCAGCAGTTCCCTTCGTCTAGCGGGAATCCGTGAGCAGTTCTTC,CASSSLRLAGIREQFF
TRBJ1-4,TRBV20-1,.,.,TGCAGTGCTAGAACCCCTCGGGGACTGTTTTTT,CSARTPRGLFF
TRBJ1-2,TRBV18,.,.,TGTGCCAGCTCACTAGGACAACTCCCTAACTATGGCTACACCTTC,CASSLGQLPNYGYTF
TRBJ1-2,TRBV5-1,TRBD1,.,TGCGCCAGCAGCTTACAGGGGCGCGATGGCTACACCTTC,CASSLQGRDGYTF
TRBJ2-5,TRBV5-6,.,.,TGTGCCAGCAGCCTACCGGGACAAGAGACCCAGTACTTC,CASSLPGQETQYF
TRBJ1-3,TRBV5-1,TRBD1,few,TGCGCCAGCAGCTTGGGCGCCGACAGGGCTAGGGGAAACACCATATATTTT,CASSLGADRARGNTIYF
TRBJ1-3,TRBV28,TRBD1,.,TGTGCCAGCAGGACAGGGGGCGCGTCGGGAAACACCATATATTTT,CASRTGGASGNTIYF
TRBJ1-5,TRBV19,.,.,TGTGCCAGTAGTTTCACAGGGCTAGGGCAGCCCCAGCATTTT,CASSFTGLGQPQHF
TRBJ1-1,TRBV5-1,.,.,TGCGCCAGCAGCTTGGGGTTGGGGCTGGACACTGAAGCTTTCTTT,CASSLGLGLDTEAFF
TRBJ1-1,TRBV30,.,.,TGTGCCTGGAGCCCCGGAGGGATGAACACTGAAGCTTTCTTT,CAWSPGGMNTEAFF
TRBJ2-1,TRBV6-5,.,few,TGTGCCAGCAGTTACTCGATCAGTGGGGGGTACAATGAGCAGTTCTTC,CASSYSISGGYNEQFF